The 6 T cell receptor beta chains below were found in one sample sequenced in a study of shared clonotypes between healthy human individuals. This table comes from immunoSEQ multiplex PCR, and its TCRdb copy is limited to in-frame clones, with some not included. The sample has about half a million clones, 60% to 80% seen once; the top ten hold around 13%. Sequencing was carried out using PBMCs. The receptors were sampled from a woman aged 40 to 49 in good health. Some clones in this sample may be carry-over from other donors' samples.

This clone was picked up one time. V gene TRBV28 combines with J gene TRBJ2-3, with D perhaps TRBD1 (6 bases). Looked up from germline, CDR1 is MDHEN and CDR2 is SYDVKM. Trimming stripped 6 bases from V and 7 bases from J, with 23 bases between. The CDR3 totals 16 residues. The CDR3: CASSSPWATGRHTQYF. The CDR3 DNA is TGTGCCAGCAGCTCCCCCTGGGCTACAGGGAGACATACGCAGTATTTT.

V usage is TRBV6-1 and J usage is TRBJ2-7; D might be TRBD1 (6 bases). Trimming stripped 0 bases from V and 4 bases from J, with 16 bases between. The CDR3 is made up of 16 amino acids. Germline V gene data show CDR1 as MNHNS and CDR2 as SASEGT. The DNA for the CDR3 is TGTGCCAGCAGTGAAGCCAGGGGCGCATTTTATTACGAGCAGTACTTC. It is translated as CASSEARGAFYYEQYF.

The sample holds a few counts of this clone. V gene TRBV5-4 combines with J gene TRBJ2-7, with TRBD1 identical over 8 bases. V lost 4 bases to trimming and J lost 4 bases; unmatched junction nucleotides: 4. The germline gives CDR1 SGHNT, CDR2 YYREEE (reference sequence). The CDR3 consists of 13 residues. CDR3 sequence reads: CASSEGQVYEQYF. CDR3 bases: TGTGCCAGCAGCGAGGGACAGGTTTACGAGCAGTACTTC.

The genes are TRBV20-1 and TRBJ2-1; TRBD2 aligns across 10 bases. Germline assignment: CDR1 DFQATT and CDR2 SNEGSKA (reference sequence). The V segment lost 6 bases and the J segment 15 bases; nucleotides outside the gene matches: 8. CDR3 size: 11 residues. Here the CDR3 reads CSASGGLAPFF. CDR3 coding DNA: TGCAGTGCCTCAGGGGGACTAGCGCCGTTCTTC.

Comment on this clone: This sample includes further DNA sequences coding for the same CDR3. The chain joins TRBV19 to TRBJ1-2; D not certain. V was trimmed by 3 bases and J by 2 bases, leaving 10 bases between them. The germline V gene encodes CDR1 LNHDA and CDR2 SQIVND (reference sequence). The CDR3 runs to 14 residues. The CDR3 reads CASSINGDNYGYTF. The CDR3 DNA sequence: TGTGCCAGTAGTATCAACGGAGACAACTATGGCTACACCTTC. Variable domain in full (rest from reference TRBV19 and TRBJ1-2): DGGITQSPKYLFRKEGQNVTLSCEQNLNHDAMYWYRQDPGQGLRLIYYSQIVNDFQKGDIAEGYSVSREKKESFPLTVTSAQKNPTAFYLCASSINGDNYGYTFGSGTRLTVV.

The gene calls are TRBV4-2 and TRBJ1-4; D is possibly TRBD1 (6 bases). Trimming took off 2 bases at V and 8 bases at J, with 18 bases between the two ends. The CDR3 contains 16 residues. The germline CDR1 and CDR2 sequences are LGHNA and YNFKEQ. This CDR3 is CASSQTRTAAGEKLFF. In DNA, the CDR3 is TGTGCCAGCAGCCAAACAAGGACAGCCGCCGGCGAAAAACTGTTTTTT.